This T cell receptor beta chain was retrieved from a study of control samples from healthy donors and cancer patients. The CDR3 extends over 13 amino acids. Germline V CDR1 and CDR2: MNHEY, SVGEGT. With 2 bases removed from V and 8 bases from J, the gap between germline ends came to 12 bases. The repertoire was sequenced with immunoSEQ multiplex PCR; TCRdb's copy has only in-frame clones and lacks some. The data show tens of thousands of clones, roughly 94% seen once. The TCR sequence derives from a man between 60 and 70 years old in good health. Sequences were obtained from blood. This rearrangement joins TRBV6-2 or TRBV6-3 to TRBJ1-1, with unresolved D. The CDR3 region is CASSYVGIGEAFF. For the CDR3, the DNA is TGTGCCAGCAGTTACGTAGGGATCGGGGAAGCTTTCTTT.